The 32 T cell receptor beta chains in this list originate from one sample, sequenced in a study of blood T cell repertoires in COVID-19. Produced via immunoSEQ multiplex PCR; TCRdb's table is partial and in-frame only. The table includes a few hundred thousand clones, nearly 90% detected once. Sequences were obtained from PBMCs or T cells enriched from blood (not recorded which). The receptors come from a woman aged 50 to 60 who had been exposed to COVID-19.

This clone was found once. V is TRBV10-3 and J is TRBJ1-1; D gene ambiguous. There are 12 residues in the CDR3. V was trimmed by 6 bases and J by 1 base, leaving 6 bases between them. Germline lookup yields CDR1 ENHRY and CDR2 SYGVKD. DNA for the CDR3: TGTGCCATCAGGGCACCGAACACTGAAGCTTTCTTT. As protein: CAIRAPNTEAFF.

CDR3 residues: CASTTGRDGYTF. DNA of the CDR3: TGTGCCAGCACTACAGGGAGGGATGGCTACACCTTC. The chain joins TRBV27 to TRBJ1-2; possible D gene TRBD1, 6 bases. CDR3 length: 12 amino acids. Between the trimmed V and J ends, which lost 7 bases and 6 bases, there was a span of 12 bases. CDR1 and CDR2 (germline): MNHEY, SMNVEV (reference sequence).

The chain links TRBV27 to TRBJ1-3; 8 nucleotides match TRBD1. The V segment lost 5 bases and the J segment 0 bases; nucleotides outside the gene matches: 6. Germline V gene data show CDR1 as MNHEY and CDR2 as SMNVEV (reference sequence). CDR3 length: 16 amino acids. The CDR3 DNA reads TGTGCCAGCAGTCGGGACAGGTGGGGCTCTGGAAACACCATATATTTT. This sequence encodes CASSRDRWGSGNTIYF.

The V gene is TRBV4-1, the J gene TRBJ2-1; 8 nucleotides line up with TRBD2. Germline CDR1 and CDR2: MGHRA and YSYEKL. Unmatched junction bases numbered 2, after V lost 4 bases and J lost 0 bases. This CDR3 comprises 15 residues. CDR3 in amino acids: CASSPSGGSYNEQFF. The CDR3 DNA is TGCGCCAGCAGCCCGAGCGGGGGCTCCTACAATGAGCAGTTCTTC.

The sample holds one count of this clone. The V call is TRBV2, the J call TRBJ2-7; D might be TRBD1 (7 bases). V dropped 9 bases and J dropped 0 bases, with 12 bases sitting between them. In germline, CDR1 is SNHLY, CDR2 FYNNEI. The CDR3 contains 13 residues. CDR3 DNA: TGTGCCAGAGCAGGGGGGAGCTCCTACGAGCAGTACTTC. This codes for CARAGGSSYEQYF.

The chain couples TRBV3-1 (or the pseudogene TRBV3-2) to TRBJ2-2; D possibly corresponds to TRBD1 (6 bases). CDR3 length equals 16 residues. V lost 4 bases to trimming and J lost 7 bases, with 19 bases between them. Germline assignment: CDR1 LGHDT and CDR2 YNNKEL (reference sequence). CDR3 region: CASSLNLQGVVGELFF. The CDR3 DNA is TGTGCCAGCAGCCTAAACCTACAGGGAGTCGTCGGGGAGCTGTTTTTT.

J is TRBJ2-7 and V is TRBV2, with TRBD2 matching 10 bases. This CDR3 contains 14 residues. Germline CDR1 SNHLY, CDR2 FYNNEI. Trimming took 6 bases from V and 4 from J; bases not matched to a gene: 6. The CDR3 region is CASRTTSGVYEQYF. CDR3 in DNA: TGTGCCAGCAGAACAACTAGCGGGGTTTACGAGCAGTACTTC. The variable domain in full, completed from reference TRBV2 and TRBJ2-7, reads EPEVTQTPSHQVTQMGQEVILRCVPISNHLYFYWYRQILGQKVEFLVSFYNNEISEKSEIFDDQFSVERPDGSNFTLKIRSTKLEDSAMYFCASRTTSGVYEQYFGPGTRLTVT.

This sequence joins TRBV19 and TRBJ1-1; TRBD1 matches at 7 bases. V gave up 5 bases and J gave up 4 bases; unmatched junction bases: 10. The CDR3 runs to 15 residues. CDR1 and CDR2 (germline): LNHDA, SQIVND (reference sequence). The CDR3 DNA is TGTGCCAGTAGTCCTATAGTAGGGGGCCTCACTGAAGCTTTCTTT. Amino acid sequence: CASSPIVGGLTEAFF. Looking up the rest from reference TRBV19 and TRBJ1-1 gives the full variable domain: DGGITQSPKYLFRKEGQNVTLSCEQNLNHDAMYWYRQDPGQGLRLIYYSQIVNDFQKGDIAEGYSVSREKKESFPLTVTSAQKNPTAFYLCASSPIVGGLTEAFFGQGTRLTVV.

This CDR3 is CASNRLGSEAFF. As DNA, the CDR3 is TGTGCCAGCAATCGGCTTGGGAGTGAAGCTTTCTTT. This chain links TRBV2 with TRBJ1-1; D ambiguous. The CDR3 sequence is 12 residues long. V shed 7 bases and J shed 7 bases, with 13 bases lying between them. Germline CDR1 reads SNHLY; CDR2 reads FYNNEI. The full variable domain, its missing parts supplied by reference TRBV2 and TRBJ1-1, is EPEVTQTPSHQVTQMGQEVILRCVPISNHLYFYWYRQILGQKVEFLVSFYNNEISEKSEIFDDQFSVERPDGSNFTLKIRSTKLEDSAMYFCASNRLGSEAFFGQGTRLTVV.

V and J are TRBV20-1 and TRBJ2-2; no clear D. The length of the CDR3 is 11 residues. V was trimmed by 4 bases and J by 7 bases, leaving 7 bases between them. Germline CDR1 DFQATT, CDR2 SNEGSKA (reference sequence). In DNA form, the CDR3 reads TGCAGTGCTATGACTGACGGGGAGCTGTTTTTT. Protein product: CSAMTDGELFF.

This chain joins TRBV28 and TRBJ1-2; TRBD1 matches 7 bases. After removal of 3 bases from V and 3 bases from J, the junction contained 22 bases not matched to a gene. Germline assignment: CDR1 MDHEN and CDR2 SYDVKM. The CDR3 is 20 residues long. The CDR3 DNA follows: TGTGCCAGCAGTTTCCCCCAAGCAGGGGGGCGCAGGGGGTTATACTATGGCTACACCTTC. Protein sequence: CASSFPQAGGRRGLYYGYTF.

The chain has TRBV3-1 (or the pseudogene TRBV3-2) and TRBJ1-1; 8 bases line up with TRBD1. Germline CDR1 LGHDT, CDR2 YNNKEL (reference sequence). The CDR3 is 15 amino acids. After removal of 2 bases from V and 0 bases from J, the junction contained 2 bases not matched to a gene. The CDR3 DNA follows: TGTGCCAGCAGCCAACAGGGGGCGCTGAACACTGAAGCTTTCTTT. Translated: CASSQQGALNTEAFF.

This clone was observed a handful of times. This chain uses TRBV7-9 with TRBJ1-6, with TRBD1 as a possible D gene (5 bases). The V gene's germline CDR1 is SEHNR and CDR2 FQNEAQ (reference sequence). The V and J ends lost 5 bases and 0 bases respectively, with 14 bases between them. There are 17 residues in the CDR3. CDR3: CASSGGTRSSYNSPLHF. CDR3 in DNA: TGTGCCAGCAGCGGAGGGACGAGGAGCTCCTATAATTCACCCCTCCACTTT. Drawing the rest from reference TRBV7-9 and TRBJ1-6, the complete variable domain is DTGVSQNPRHKITKRGQNVTFRCDPISEHNRLYWYRQTLGQGPEFLTYFQNEAQLEKSRLLSDRFSAERPKGSFSTLEIQRTEQGDSAMYLCASSGGTRSSYNSPLHFGNGTRLTVT.

In its sample, this clone was seen once. CDR3 sequence reads: CASSRPPRTGAPSNQPQHF. CDR3 coding DNA: TGTGCCAGCAGCCGCCCGCCTAGGACAGGCGCCCCTAGCAATCAGCCCCAGCATTTT. The rearrangement joins TRBV3-1 (or the pseudogene TRBV3-2) to TRBJ1-5; TRBD1 aligns across 7 bases. The CDR3 is 19 residues long. The germline V gene encodes CDR1 LGHDT and CDR2 YNNKEL (reference sequence). Trimming at V came to 4 bases and at J to 0 bases, leaving 15 bases not matched to a gene.

The rearrangement links TRBV5-1 to TRBJ1-6; a weak D match, TRBD1 (6 bases). The CDR3 sequence is 13 residues long. CDR1 SGHRS and CDR2 YFSETQ come from the germline V gene. V lost 2 bases, J lost 8 bases, and 8 bases lay in between. In DNA, the CDR3 is TGCGCCAGCAGCTTACAGGGTGATTCACCCCTCCACTTT. Amino acids: CASSLQGDSPLHF.

The rearrangement joins TRBV5-1 to TRBJ1-2, with 7 bases fitting TRBD1. V was clipped by 4 bases and J by 7 bases; unmatched bases: 10. CDR1 and CDR2 (germline): SGHRS, YFSETQ. The CDR3 spans 14 residues. As DNA, the CDR3 is TGCGCCAGCAGCCCGCTCGGACAGGAAGGTGGCTACACCTTC. It codes for CASSPLGQEGGYTF.

The chain combines TRBV2 with TRBJ2-5; the D is unclear. V dropped 5 bases and J dropped 2 bases, with 9 bases sitting between them. CDR3 length: 13 residues. Germline V gene lookup returns CDR1 SNHLY and CDR2 FYNNEI. In DNA, the CDR3 is TGTGCCAGCAGTCCTAGGCGGCAAGAGACCCAGTACTTC. This gives the protein CASSPRRQETQYF.

The V and J genes are TRBV2 and TRBJ1-4, with a tentative D call TRBD1 (6 bases). Trimming left V 3 bases short and J 0 bases short, with 11 bases between. The germline V gene has CDR1 SNHLY and CDR2 FYNNEI. This CDR3 region has 16 residues. CDR3: CASSETGKATNEKLFF. The CDR3 DNA reads TGTGCCAGCAGTGAGACAGGCAAGGCAACTAATGAAAAACTGTTTTTT.

The chain couples TRBV5-8 to TRBJ1-4, with D tentatively TRBD1 (6 bases). CDR3 length: 15 amino acids. Trimming left V 0 bases short and J 4 bases short, with 10 bases between. The germline V gene has CDR1 SGHTS and CDR2 YDEGEE. The CDR3 here is CASSLGTVSNEKLFF. The CDR3 bases are TGTGCCAGCAGCTTGGGGACAGTCAGTAATGAAAAACTGTTTTTT.

This sequence joins TRBV7-9 and TRBJ1-2; the match to TRBD1 covers 11 bases. The V gene's germline CDR1 is SEHNR and CDR2 FQNEAQ (reference sequence). The CDR3 is made up of 15 amino acids. V was clipped by 5 bases and J by 4 bases; unmatched bases: 6. The CDR3 coding sequence is TGTGCCAGCAGCCCCCGGACAGGGGGCCCCTATGGCTACACCTTC. This gives the protein CASSPRTGGPYGYTF.

This clone was seen only once. This chain links TRBV4-1 with TRBJ2-5; 10 nucleotides match TRBD1. The junction had 9 bases not matched to a gene; V was cut back by 3 bases and J by 5 bases. The CDR3 is 16 amino acids. The germline CDR1 and CDR2 sequences are MGHRA and YSYEKL. CDR3 sequence reads: CASSHQTGGNVETQYF. CDR3 in DNA: TGCGCCAGCAGCCACCAGACAGGGGGCAATGTGGAGACCCAGTACTTC.

The chain recombines TRBV28 with TRBJ2-1; D is possibly TRBD1 (6 bases). The CDR3 is 16 amino acids. Trimming cost V 7 bases and J 8 bases, with 24 bases left between them. CDR1 and CDR2 (germline): MDHEN, SYDVKM. As DNA, the CDR3 is TGTGCCAGCATAGGGAGTACAGGGAGAAACGTGGATGAGCAGTTCTTC. It translates to CASIGSTGRNVDEQFF. Complete variable domain (other parts from reference TRBV28 and TRBJ2-1): DVKVTQSSRYLVKRTGEKVFLECVQDMDHENMFWYRQDPGLGLRLIYFSYDVKMKEKGDIPEGYSVSREKKERFSLILESASTNQTSMYLCASIGSTGRNVDEQFFGPGTRLTVL.

The chain uses TRBV14 and TRBJ1-1; D ambiguous. This CDR3 contains 15 residues. Germline CDR1 SGHDN, CDR2 FVKESK. Trimming stripped 4 bases from V and 2 bases from J, with 14 bases between. The CDR3 reads CASSLTTVLNTEAFF. In nucleotides, the CDR3 is TGTGCCAGCAGCCTGACTACGGTACTTAACACTGAAGCTTTCTTT.

The rearrangement uses TRBV20-1 and TRBJ1-2, with D possibly matching TRBD1 (6 bases). The CDR3 contains 11 residues. The V end was cut by 2 bases, the J end by 5 bases, with 6 bases between. Germline CDR1 DFQATT, CDR2 SNEGSKA (reference sequence). CDR3 bases: TGCAGTGCTAGACAGGGGTATGGCTACACCTTC. Protein: CSARQGYGYTF.

The genes are TRBV14 and TRBJ2-2; D possibly corresponds to TRBD1 (6 bases). CDR1 SGHDN and CDR2 FVKESK come from the germline V gene. The CDR3 consists of 15 residues. Trimming took 3 bases from V and 6 from J, leaving 14 bases between them. CDR3 nucleotide sequence: TGTGCCAGCAGCCATCAAACAGGGATCCCCGGGGAGCTGTTTTTT. Translated, it gives CASSHQTGIPGELFF.

V and J are TRBV5-1 and TRBJ2-1; 8 bases align to TRBD2. Germline lookup yields CDR1 SGHRS and CDR2 YFSETQ. The V gene end was trimmed by 5 bases and the J gene end by 0 bases; junction bases not matched to a gene: 7. The CDR3 has 16 amino acids. CDR3 protein: CASSPAGGHSYNEQFF. The CDR3 bases are TGCGCCAGCAGTCCTGCGGGGGGCCACTCCTACAATGAGCAGTTCTTC. The variable domain in full, with the rest retrieved from reference TRBV5-1 and TRBJ2-1, is KAGVTQTPRYLIKTRGQQVTLSCSPISGHRSVSWYQQTPGQGLQFLFEYFSETQRNKGNFPGRFSGRQFSNSRSEMNVSTLELGDSALYLCASSPAGGHSYNEQFFGPGTRLTVL.

J is TRBJ1-4 and V is TRBV27; D is unclear. Germline V gives CDR1 MNHEY, CDR2 SMNVEV (reference sequence). The CDR3 covers 16 residues. V was shortened by 8 bases and J by 7 bases, with 23 bases between the two germline ends. CDR3 in amino acids: CASGLRGLWAFEKLFF. The DNA for the CDR3 is TGTGCCAGCGGATTGCGGGGTTTGTGGGCTTTTGAAAAACTGTTTTTT.

The genes are TRBV6-1 and TRBJ1-2; 7 nucleotides match TRBD1. Germline CDR1 is MNHNS and CDR2 is SASEGT. This CDR3 is 15 amino acids long. Losses at the gene ends were 2 bases for V and 4 bases for J; bases not matched to a gene: 7. CDR3 region: CASSERQGDIYGYTF. CDR3 nucleotide sequence: TGTGCCAGCAGTGAAAGACAGGGCGACATCTATGGCTACACCTTC.

CDR3 bases: TGTGCCAGCAGCACGGGACATCTAAGCACAGATACGCAGTATTTT. Amino acid sequence: CASSTGHLSTDTQYF. The chain combines TRBV11-2 with TRBJ2-3; tentatively, D is TRBD1 (6 bases). The germline gives CDR1 SGHAT, CDR2 FQNNGV. Trimming cost V 5 bases and J 0 bases, with 12 bases left between them. The CDR3 loop spans 15 amino acids.

The count of this clone is one. The chain couples TRBV7-9 to TRBJ1-1; D is perhaps TRBD1 (5 bases). Germline values: CDR1 SEHNR, CDR2 FQNEAQ (reference sequence). This CDR3 region has 14 residues. V lost 5 bases and J 1 base, leaving 11 bases between the germline ends. CDR3 loop: CASSPPGGNTEAFF. The DNA of the CDR3 is TGTGCCAGCAGCCCACCGGGGGGGAACACTGAAGCTTTCTTT.

The DNA for the CDR3 is TGTGCCAGCAGTTTTGTTTCTACAGGGGGCTATGGCTACACCTTC. Translated, it gives CASSFVSTGGYGYTF. The chain combines TRBV28 with TRBJ1-2; TRBD1 aligns across 8 bases. The CDR3 contains 15 residues. Germline CDR1 reads MDHEN; CDR2 reads SYDVKM. The J segment lost 4 bases and the V segment lost 3 bases, leaving 7 bases of the junction unmatched.

J is TRBJ2-2 and V is TRBV5-1; TRBD1 might be the D (7 bases). The V end was cut by 4 bases, the J end by 5 bases, with 15 bases between. Germline CDR1 is SGHRS and CDR2 is YFSETQ. CDR3 length: 15 amino acids. This CDR3 is CASSQGGTATGELFF. DNA of the CDR3: TGCGCCAGCAGCCAGGGGGGAACGGCAACCGGGGAGCTGTTTTTT.